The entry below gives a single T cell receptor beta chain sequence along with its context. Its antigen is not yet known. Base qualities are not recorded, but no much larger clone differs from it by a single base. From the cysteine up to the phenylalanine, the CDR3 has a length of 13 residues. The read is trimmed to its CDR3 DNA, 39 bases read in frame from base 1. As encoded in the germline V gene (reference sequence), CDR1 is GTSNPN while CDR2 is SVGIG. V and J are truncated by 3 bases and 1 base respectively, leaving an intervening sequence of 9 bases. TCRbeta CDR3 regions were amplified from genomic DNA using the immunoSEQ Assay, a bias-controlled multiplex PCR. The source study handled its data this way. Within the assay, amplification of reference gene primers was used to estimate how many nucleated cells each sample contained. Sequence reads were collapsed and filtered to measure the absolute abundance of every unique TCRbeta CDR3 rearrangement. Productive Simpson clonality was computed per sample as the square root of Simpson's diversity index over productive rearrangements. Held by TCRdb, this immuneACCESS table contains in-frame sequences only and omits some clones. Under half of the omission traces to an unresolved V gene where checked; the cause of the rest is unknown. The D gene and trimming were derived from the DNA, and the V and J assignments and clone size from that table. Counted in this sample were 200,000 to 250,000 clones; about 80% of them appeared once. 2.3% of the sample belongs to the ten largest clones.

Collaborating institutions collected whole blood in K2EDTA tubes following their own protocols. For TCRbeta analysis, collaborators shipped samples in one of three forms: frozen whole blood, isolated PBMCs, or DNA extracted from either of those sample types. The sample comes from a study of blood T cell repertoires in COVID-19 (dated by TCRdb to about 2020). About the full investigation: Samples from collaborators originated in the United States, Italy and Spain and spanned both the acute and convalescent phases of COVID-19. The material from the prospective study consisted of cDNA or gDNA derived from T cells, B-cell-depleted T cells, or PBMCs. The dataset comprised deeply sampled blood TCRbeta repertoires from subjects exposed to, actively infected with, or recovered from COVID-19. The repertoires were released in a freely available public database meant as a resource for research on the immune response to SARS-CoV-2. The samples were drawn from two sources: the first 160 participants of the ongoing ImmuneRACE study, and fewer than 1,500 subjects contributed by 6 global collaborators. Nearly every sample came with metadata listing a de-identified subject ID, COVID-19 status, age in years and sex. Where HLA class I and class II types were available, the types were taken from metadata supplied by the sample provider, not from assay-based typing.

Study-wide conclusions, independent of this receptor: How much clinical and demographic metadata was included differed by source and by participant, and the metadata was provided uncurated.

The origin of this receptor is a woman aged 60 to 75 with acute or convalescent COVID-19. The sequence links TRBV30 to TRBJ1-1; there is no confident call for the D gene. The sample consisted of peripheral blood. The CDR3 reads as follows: CAWRKDKNTEAFF. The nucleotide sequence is TGTGCCTGGAGGAAAGACAAGAACACTGAAGCTTTCTTT.